One TCR beta chain is described in this entry. Its antigen remains unidentified. This sample is part of a study of identical twins. Trimming removed 6 bases from V and 2 bases from J; junction bases left unmatched: 12. Per germline, CDR1 MNHNS and CDR2 SASEGT. The CDR3 length is 18 residues. Findings and caveats of the study: Potential partial confounding of zero-insertion analyses by invariant MAIT and iNKT cells was noted. Out-of-frame alpha sequences common to twins exhibited a surplus of low generation probability. High-abundance cord blood beta clonotypes had fewer insertions; memory repertoires showed none.

Template switching created a universal primer site, and the cDNA included unique molecular identifiers. TCRdb used MiXCR to reprocess the 5' RACE reads, holding one entry per CDR3 protein. This sample has under 300,000 distinct CDR3 sequences, with about 13% found just once. The sample was also linked to a second study, of yellow fever vaccine responses in identical twins.

V and J are TRBV6-1 and TRBJ2-3; 12 nucleotides match TRBD2. The TCR was taken from a woman aged 18-30 years in good health. Sequenced: memory (CD45RO+) T cells sorted from blood. Here the CDR3 reads CASRALAGGNSVTDTQYF. The CDR3 DNA is TGTGCCAGCAGGGCACTAGCGGGGGGTAACTCCGTCACAGATACGCAGTATTTT.